The 5 T cell receptor beta chains given below trace back to one sample, sequenced in a study of T cell repertoires in cytomegalovirus infection (dated by TCRdb to the late 2010s). Antigens of these TCRs are unknown. The treatment or condition label on this specimen signifies: in vitro stimulation with specific CMV peptide epitopes to enrich CMV-specific T cells. The reads were generated on an Illumina HiSeq 1500. The public reads were quality trimmed at Q25 with fastp and then assembled into clones with MiXCR by TCRdb, keeping productive beta chains. CDR3 protein duplicates are merged, each entry listing the most common genes and DNA. The sample includes 60,000 to 80,000 distinct CDR3 sequences, with 20% to 25% observed a single time. Roughly 73% of the sample is held by the ten biggest clonotypes. Sequences were derived from CD8+ T cells from cultured PBMCs, sampled from culture after CMV antigen stimulation. Receptors were obtained from a human donor in good health (CMV status not recorded). Some clones in this sample may be carry-over from other donors' samples.

The V call is TRBV12-3 or TRBV12-4, the J call TRBJ2-2; 9 positions match TRBD1. With 3 bases clipped from V and 1 base from J, the junction kept 0 bases outside the gene matches. This CDR3 spans 15 amino acids. The CDR3 DNA reads as TGTGCCAGCAGTTTGGACAGGGGGAACACCGGGGAGCTGTTTTTT. Its translation is CASSLDRGNTGELFF.

This clonotype was observed a few times. The gene calls are TRBV27 and TRBJ1-1; TRBD1 matches at 10 bases. V shed 6 bases and J 4 bases; nucleotides not matched to a gene: 8. Germline CDR1 is MNHEY and CDR2 is SMNVEV (reference sequence). This CDR3 region has 15 residues. CDR3 region: CASSPGTGAGTEAFF. CDR3 bases: TGTGCCAGCAGCCCCGGGACAGGGGCTGGCACTGAAGCTTTCTTT.

The V gene is TRBV7-2, the J gene TRBJ2-7; D is uncertain. The V end was cut by 2 bases, the J end by 0 bases, with 2 bases between. The V gene's germline CDR1 is SGHTA and CDR2 FQGNSA. This CDR3 has 12 amino acids. The CDR3 DNA follows: TGTGCCAGCAGCTTACGCTCCTACGAGCAGTACTTC. It is translated as CASSLRSYEQYF.

The chain recombines TRBV7-2 with TRBJ2-7; D is unclear. The CDR3 length is 13 residues. V gave up 3 bases and J gave up 0 bases, with 6 bases separating them. The germline gives CDR1 SGHTA, CDR2 FQGNSA. CDR3 DNA sequence: TGTGCCAGCAGCTTCCTAGACTCCTACGAGCAGTACTTC. Encoded protein: CASSFLDSYEQYF.

This clonotype has only a few counts. V is TRBV7-6 and J is TRBJ2-7; 8 bases are a match to TRBD1. Trimming removed 5 bases from V and 2 bases from J; junction bases left unmatched: 11. The CDR3 totals 16 residues. CDR1 and CDR2 from the germline V gene are SGHVS and FNYEAQ. CDR3 bases: TGTGCCAGCAGCCCCGGACAGGGTTGGAACCCCTACGAGCAGTACTTC. As protein: CASSPGQGWNPYEQYF.